Below, one TCR beta chain is given with its context. The antigen remains undetermined. Extracted RNA was reverse transcribed, and the resulting cDNA served as sequencing template. TCRdb keeps only in-frame clones here, not all; method: immunoSEQ multiplex PCR. The repertoire holds 250,000 to 300,000 clones, with roughly 50% as singletons. Germline V lookup: CDR1 SEHNR, CDR2 FQNEAQ (reference sequence). The CDR3 covers 12 residues. The germline V and J ends were trimmed by 4 bases and 10 bases, with 13 bases remaining between them. Treatment indicated: oral pan-JAK inhibitor, 5-10 mg twice daily. Sorting of CD4+ and CD8+ T cells was performed on PBMCs. The data were obtained in a study of CD8+ T cells in alopecia areata. Whole-study findings and limits: In scalp, tofacitinib significantly decreased clonality and expanded CD8+ clones among the top 100. Relative to normal scalp, lesional scalp, especially alopecia totalis/universalis, showed higher clonality.

The sequences come from CD4+ T cells sorted from blood, collected at week 24, from a patient treated with tofacitinib. J is TRBJ2-5 and V is TRBV7-9; no clear D gene. The TCR comes from a human donor with alopecia areata. DNA of the CDR3: TGTGCCAGCAGCTCCGAACCGACGGGCCAGTACTTC. Translation: CASSSEPTGQYF.